These T cell receptor beta chains were read from a single sample in a study of human T cells and chemical hapten exposure. One entry per CDR3 protein results from TCRdb running MiXCR on the RACE reads. Of 90,000 to 140,000 distinct CDR3 sequences in the sample, under 35% were seen once. The specimen comprised whole blood, sampled in connection with sensitization to the hapten diphenylcyclopropenone (DPC). Receptors originate from a man aged 35 to 55 with alopecia areata. Some clones in this sample may be carry-over from other donors' samples. Both conserved end residues are trimmed from each CDR3.

V gene: TRBV12-3/TRBV12-4; CDR3 protein: ASTEKGSYTEAF
V gene: TRBV20-1; CDR3 protein: SARARGLSYNEQF
V gene: TRBV7-9; CDR3 protein: ASSLSLLQETQY
V gene: TRBV7-2; CDR3 protein: ASSSGQANTEAF
V gene: TRBV3-1; CDR3 protein: ASSPGLAGGYNEQF
V gene: TRBV7-9; CDR3 protein: ASSSPEAGDTQY
V gene: TRBV7-2; CDR3 protein: ASSFIVDYGYT
V gene: TRBV7-9; CDR3 protein: ATLLGASGANVLT
V gene: TRBV27; CDR3 protein: ASSRQGLSPLH
V gene: TRBV6-2/TRBV6-3; CDR3 protein: ASSPLALTSRDTQY
V gene: TRBV20-1; CDR3 protein: SAFDSSIYNEQF
V gene: TRBV7-2; CDR3 protein: ASSLSTSGSKETQY
V gene: TRBV7-2; CDR3 protein: ASSFGRFDEQF
V gene: TRBV20-1; CDR3 protein: SARGEGNSPLH
V gene: TRBV5-1; CDR3 protein: ASSSQEYNSPLH
V gene: TRBV5-4; CDR3 protein: ASSQGQGNYNEQF
V gene: TRBV12-3/TRBV12-4; CDR3 protein: ASSLSDRVNQPQH
V gene: TRBV6-6; CDR3 protein: ASSYSKLGLAGVRVHTQY
V gene: TRBV4-1; CDR3 protein: ASSPWDSTQY
V gene: TRBV10-2; CDR3 protein: ASSISDFGELF
V gene: TRBV9; CDR3 protein: ASSPGTGGVFGYT
V gene: TRBV5-4; CDR3 protein: ASSLGAAGGPPLTLGNEQF
V gene: TRBV25-1; CDR3 protein: ASSARTGTEAF
V gene: TRBV6-5; CDR3 protein: ASRKRDPSYEQY
V gene: TRBV6-6; CDR3 protein: ASSYTQKAF
V gene: TRBV12-3/TRBV12-4; CDR3 protein: ASSRTGTPLGQY
V gene: TRBV6-2/TRBV6-3; CDR3 protein: ASSLIAGEQY
V gene: TRBV20-1; CDR3 protein: SARHHNEQF
V gene: TRBV6-6; CDR3 protein: ASSYPWGIGDQPQH
V gene: TRBV7-2; CDR3 protein: ASRSLAGPPYEQY
V gene: TRBV2; CDR3 protein: ASSPGLLSYEQY
V gene: TRBV14; CDR3 protein: ASSGGFGEETQY
V gene: TRBV3-1; CDR3 protein: ASSPRSSGRPTDTQY
V gene: TRBV7-6; CDR3 protein: ASSKSGGPNTGELF
V gene: TRBV20-1; CDR3 protein: SAGSTGRYRVSTDTQY
V gene: TRBV29-1; CDR3 protein: SVDPGGASEAF
V gene: TRBV18; CDR3 protein: ASSPLQTDGYT
V gene: TRBV28; CDR3 protein: ASSSPRQGEFTDTQY
V gene: TRBV19; CDR3 protein: ASSIPSGSPTWQF
V gene: TRBV7-2; CDR3 protein: ASTLDRGSNEQF
V gene: TRBV7-9; CDR3 protein: ASSLTALQETQY